This passage covers 13 T cell receptor beta chains from one sample sequenced in a study of cytomegalovirus exposure and HLA in healthy donors. 13 Jbeta primers and 60 Vbeta primers were used for the PCR. This table comes from immunoSEQ multiplex PCR, and its TCRdb copy is limited to in-frame clones, with some not included. The repertoire holds around 130,000 clones, with over 70% as singletons. The sample taken for sequencing was PBMCs. Receptor source: a woman aged 40 to 50 in good health and CMV-seropositive.

The V call is TRBV19, the J call TRBJ1-1; 11 bases line up with TRBD1. Germline V gene lookup returns CDR1 LNHDA and CDR2 SQIVND (reference sequence). The length of the CDR3 is 15 residues. The V segment lost 5 bases and the J segment 3 bases; nucleotides outside the gene matches: 5. The CDR3 coding sequence is TGTGCCAGTAGTCAAAGGACAGGGGGCTACACTGAAGCTTTCTTT. Amino acid sequence: CASSQRTGGYTEAFF. The whole variable domain, filled in from reference TRBV19 and TRBJ1-1, reads DGGITQSPKYLFRKEGQNVTLSCEQNLNHDAMYWYRQDPGQGLRLIYYSQIVNDFQKGDIAEGYSVSREKKESFPLTVTSAQKNPTAFYLCASSQRTGGYTEAFFGQGTRLTVV.

This chain links TRBV5-6 with TRBJ1-4; no definite D call. The germline V gene has CDR1 SGHDT and CDR2 YYEEEE. This CDR3 is built from 17 residues. Between the trimmed V and J ends, which lost 0 bases and 2 bases, there was a span of 14 bases. DNA of the CDR3: TGTGCCAGCAGCTTGGGAGAGGGCCCAGTGACTAATGAAAAACTGTTTTTT. Translation: CASSLGEGPVTNEKLFF.

The rearrangement uses TRBV27 and TRBJ1-1, with D uncertain. The V and J ends lost 6 bases and 1 base respectively, with 9 bases between them. Germline V gene lookup returns CDR1 MNHEY and CDR2 SMNVEV (reference sequence). This CDR3 has 13 residues. CDR3 sequence reads: CASRSVANTEAFF. CDR3 bases: TGTGCCAGCAGATCCGTAGCGAACACTGAAGCTTTCTTT.

This sequence joins TRBV7-2 and TRBJ1-4; D gene unclear. The CDR3 is made up of 15 amino acids. V shed 1 base and J shed 8 bases, with 14 bases lying between them. Germline V gives CDR1 SGHTA, CDR2 FQGNSA. The CDR3 nucleotides are TGTGCCAGCAGCTTAGGGGCCAGATCCGTCGAAAAACTGTTTTTT. Translating it yields CASSLGARSVEKLFF.

The chain couples TRBV5-5 to TRBJ1-2; 7 nucleotides agree with TRBD1. The CDR3 contains 15 residues. Germline V gives CDR1 SGHKS, CDR2 YYEKEE (reference sequence). V trimming: 1 base; J trimming: 7 bases; junction bases outside the gene matches: 10. The CDR3 DNA reads as TGTGCCAGCAGCTTGCGAACAGGGGAAACGGGTGGCTACACCTTC. It encodes CASSLRTGETGGYTF.

Only one count was recorded for this clone. The chain employs TRBV28 and TRBJ1-2, with D hard to call. The CDR3 runs 13 residues. V lost 7 bases, J lost 4 bases, and 13 bases lay in between. Germline CDR1 and CDR2: MDHEN and SYDVKM. The CDR3 sequence is CASTPPAVYGYTF. The DNA for the CDR3 is TGTGCCAGCACCCCCCCCGCGGTCTATGGCTACACCTTC.

The chain links TRBV19 to TRBJ1-1, with 7 nucleotides matching TRBD1. Per the germline V gene, CDR1 is LNHDA and CDR2 is SQIVND (reference sequence). This CDR3 has 14 amino acids. With 5 bases clipped from V and 4 bases from J, the junction kept 7 bases outside the gene matches. The CDR3 DNA follows: TGTGCCAGTAGTTACCCCTACAGGGGCACTGAAGCTTTCTTT. Residues: CASSYPYRGTEAFF. Supplemented by reference TRBV19 and TRBJ1-1, the full variable domain reads DGGITQSPKYLFRKEGQNVTLSCEQNLNHDAMYWYRQDPGQGLRLIYYSQIVNDFQKGDIAEGYSVSREKKESFPLTVTSAQKNPTAFYLCASSYPYRGTEAFFGQGTRLTVV.

The chain carries TRBV27 and TRBJ1-1; D unclear. Germline-derived CDR1 and CDR2 are MNHEY and SMNVEV (reference sequence). This CDR3 has 13 amino acids. The ends were cut back, 2 bases at V and 2 bases at J, with 6 bases in the middle. CDR3 sequence: CASSLGGNTEAFF. For the CDR3, the DNA is TGTGCCAGCAGTTTAGGAGGTAACACTGAAGCTTTCTTT.

The rearrangement links TRBV5-4 to TRBJ2-2, with 11 positions matching TRBD1. V lost 4 bases, J lost 0 bases, and 2 bases stayed unmatched. CDR3 size: 16 residues. CDR1 and CDR2 from the germline V gene are SGHNT and YYREEE (reference sequence). CDR3 sequence (DNA): TGTGCCAGCAGCAGGGGACAGGGGGCGAACACCGGGGAGCTGTTTTTT. It encodes CASSRGQGANTGELFF.

This clone was found once. This chain links TRBV27 with TRBJ2-2; 7 nucleotides line up with TRBD2. Germline V lookup: CDR1 MNHEY, CDR2 SMNVEV (reference sequence). The trim removed 2 bases at V and 3 bases at J, leaving 0 bases unmatched. The CDR3 runs to 14 residues. CDR3 sequence: CASSLAGDTGELFF. In nucleotides, the CDR3 is TGTGCCAGCAGTTTAGCGGGAGACACCGGGGAGCTGTTTTTT.

This chain uses TRBV9 with TRBJ2-5, with 10 bases aligning to TRBD1. The closer fit of TRBJ2-7 to the DNA end suggests the J call may be wrong. The CDR3 length is 13 residues. Germline-derived CDR1 and CDR2 are SGDLS and YYNGEE. CDR3 nucleotide sequence: TGTGCCAGCAGTGGACAGGGGGCCTACGAGCAGTACTTC. Its protein is CASSGQGAYEQYF.

This clone has only a few counts. The chain recombines TRBV5-4 with TRBJ2-7; D is unresolved. The CDR3 has 12 residues. Trimming removed 4 bases from V and 6 bases from J, with 11 bases in between. Germline CDR1 SGHNT, CDR2 YYREEE (reference sequence). CDR3 protein: CASSVRFTEQYF. The CDR3 DNA reads as TGTGCCAGCAGCGTGAGGTTCACCGAGCAGTACTTC.

In DNA, the CDR3 is TGTGCCAGCAGCTTGCCAGGGGTGAACACCGGGGAGCTGTTTTTT. Protein sequence: CASSLPGVNTGELFF. The V call is TRBV5-5, the J call TRBJ2-2, with D tentatively TRBD1 (6 bases). This CDR3 has 15 amino acids. CDR1 is SGHKS and CDR2 is YYEKEE in the germline V gene (reference sequence). Trimming stripped 1 base from V and 1 base from J, with 8 bases between.